This T cell receptor beta chain was recovered during a study of shared clonotypes between healthy human individuals. Study conclusions and caveats: Naive subsets generally exceeded memory subsets in estimated richness. The study sampled only blood, and tissue repertoires likely differ.

The ends lost 2 bases at V and 11 bases at J; junction bases unmatched: 5. This CDR3 is 11 amino acids long. Germline V gene data show CDR1 as GTSNPN and CDR2 as SVGIG (reference sequence). Details on this clone: The antigen is unknown.

Original processing methods: There were no quality scores in the junction-only immunoSEQ sequences, so filtering differed. Profiled with immunoSEQ multiplex PCR; TCRdb holds only in-frame clones, not every one. From that table come the V and J calls and clone size; the DNA was used to work out D and trimming. The sample holds 980,000 or so clones; over 75% are singletons and the top ten take around 1.5%. Within Nashville, Tennessee resided all donors, each a Caucasian adult. This chain uses TRBV30 with TRBJ1-1; 7 bases line up with TRBD1. Sample: memory CD4+ T cells sorted from blood. Indicated subset: CD45RA-negative fraction. This receptor was obtained from a man in his late teens or twenties in good health. CDR3 bases: TGTGCCTGGAGTCCACAGGGGTCGGCTTTCTTT. Translating it yields CAWSPQGSAFF.